These 6 T cell receptor beta chains originate from one sample sequenced in a study of control samples from healthy donors and cancer patients (dated by TCRdb to about 2020). The library was obtained by the immunoSEQ multiplex PCR assay. TCRdb stores this immuneACCESS table with in-frame sequences only. Part of the clones is absent; in the studies checked, under half of the shortfall reflects unresolved V genes, and no reason is known for the rest. Within this sample are more than 95,000 clones, with over 75% of them counted one time only. In total, the top ten clones hold approximately 1.1% of the sample. Material for sequencing was PBMCs. The receptors here all came from a woman between 45 and 65 years old with colorectal cancer.

This chain joins TRBV7-8 and TRBJ2-5; the match to TRBD2 covers 15 bases. The CDR3 runs 17 residues. CDR1 and CDR2 (germline): SGHVS, FQNEAQ. Unmatched junction bases numbered 7, after V lost 5 bases and J lost 3 bases. CDR3 coding DNA: TGTGCCAGCAGCCAAGGACTAGCGGGGGGGAAAGAAGAGACCCAGTACTTC. Its protein product is CASSQGLAGGKEETQYF.

The chain links TRBV10-3 to TRBJ1-5; TRBD1 matches at 7 bases. Germline lookup yields CDR1 ENHRY and CDR2 SYGVKD. The CDR3 loop spans 14 amino acids. Unmatched junction bases numbered 7, after V lost 6 bases and J lost 5 bases. CDR3 DNA: TGTGCCATCAGAGGGGGACAGCCCGATCAGCCCCAGCATTTT. Translated: CAIRGGQPDQPQHF.

V usage is TRBV27 and J usage is TRBJ1-2; TRBD1 matches at 9 bases. J gave up 6 bases and V 2 bases, and 10 bases lay outside the gene matches. Germline CDR1 is MNHEY and CDR2 is SMNVEV (reference sequence). The length of the CDR3 is 16 residues. The CDR3 is CASSLTGTGSIDGYTF. The CDR3 coding sequence is TGTGCCAGCAGTTTAACCGGGACAGGGTCCATCGATGGCTACACCTTC.

V and J are TRBV6-4 and TRBJ1-5; D not certain. The CDR3 is 13 residues long. Germline V gives CDR1 MRHNA, CDR2 SNTAGT. V dropped 2 bases and J dropped 4 bases, with 6 bases sitting between them. CDR3 DNA sequence: TGTGCCAGCAGTGACGGGTTGAATCAGCCCCAGCATTTT. Its translation: CASSDGLNQPQHF.

This chain links TRBV2 with TRBJ1-1; D possibly corresponds to TRBD1 (5 bases). Between the trimmed V and J ends, which lost 6 bases and 1 base, there was a span of 9 bases. CDR1 is SNHLY and CDR2 is FYNNEI in the germline V gene. CDR3 length: 13 residues. The CDR3: CASRRGTNTEAFF. CDR3 DNA sequence: TGTGCCAGCAGGCGGGGCACGAACACTGAAGCTTTCTTT.

This clone was seen only a few times. The V call is TRBV7-8, the J call TRBJ1-5, with 7 bases fitting TRBD1. V lost 5 bases, J lost 6 bases, and 7 bases stayed unmatched. Germline V CDR1 and CDR2: SGHVS, FQNEAQ. The CDR3 loop spans 14 amino acids. In DNA form, the CDR3 reads TGTGCCAGCAGCCTGGACAGGTCGGCTCAGCCCCAGCATTTT. This encodes CASSLDRSAQPQHF.